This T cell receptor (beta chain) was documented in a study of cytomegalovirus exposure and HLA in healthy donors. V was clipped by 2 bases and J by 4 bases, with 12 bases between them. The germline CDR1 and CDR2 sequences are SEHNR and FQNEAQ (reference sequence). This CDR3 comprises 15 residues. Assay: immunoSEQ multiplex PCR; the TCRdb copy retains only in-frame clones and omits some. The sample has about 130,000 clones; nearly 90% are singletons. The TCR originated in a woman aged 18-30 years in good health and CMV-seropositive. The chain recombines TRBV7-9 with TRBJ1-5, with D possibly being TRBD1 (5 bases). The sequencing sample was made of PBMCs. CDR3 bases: TGTGCCAGCAGCTTACAGGGAATGGGGAATCAGCCCCAGCATTTT. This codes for CASSLQGMGNQPQHF.